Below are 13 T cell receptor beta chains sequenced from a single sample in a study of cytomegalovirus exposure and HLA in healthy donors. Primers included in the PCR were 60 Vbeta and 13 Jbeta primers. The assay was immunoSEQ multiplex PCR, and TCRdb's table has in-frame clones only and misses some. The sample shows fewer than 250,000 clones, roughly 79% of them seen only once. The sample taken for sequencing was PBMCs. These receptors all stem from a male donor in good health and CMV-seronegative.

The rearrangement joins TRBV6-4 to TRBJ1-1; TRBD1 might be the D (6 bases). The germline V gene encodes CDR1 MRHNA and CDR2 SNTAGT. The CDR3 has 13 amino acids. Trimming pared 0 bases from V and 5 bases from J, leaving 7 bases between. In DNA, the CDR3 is TGTGCCAGCAGTGACTCGAGGGGGACTGAAGCTTTCTTT. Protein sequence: CASSDSRGTEAFF.

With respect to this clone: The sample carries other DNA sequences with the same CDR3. CDR3 DNA: TGTGCCAGCAGTTACTCCGGACAGGGAGCTGAAGCTTTCTTT. Translation gives CASSYSGQGAEAFF. This rearrangement joins TRBV6-5 to TRBJ1-1; TRBD1 matches 8 bases. Germline trimming cut 0 bases from V and 6 bases from J; bases unmatched to any gene: 3. Per germline, CDR1 MNHEY and CDR2 SVGAGI. The CDR3 totals 14 residues.

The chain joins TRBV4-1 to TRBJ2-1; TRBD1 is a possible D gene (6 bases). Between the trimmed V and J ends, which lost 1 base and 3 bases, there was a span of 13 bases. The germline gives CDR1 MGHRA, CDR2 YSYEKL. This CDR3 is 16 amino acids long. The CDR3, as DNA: TGCGCCAGCAGCCAAGGAAGAGTGACAGGCTACAATGAGCAGTTCTTC. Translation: CASSQGRVTGYNEQFF.

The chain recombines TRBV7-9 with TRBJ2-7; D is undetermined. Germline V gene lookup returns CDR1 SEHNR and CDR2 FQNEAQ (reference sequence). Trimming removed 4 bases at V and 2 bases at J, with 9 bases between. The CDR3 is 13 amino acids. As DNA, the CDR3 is TGTGCCAGCAGCTCGGTAGGAGCCTACGAGCAGTACTTC. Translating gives CASSSVGAYEQYF.

The CDR3 nucleotides are TGTGCCAGCAGTGAAAGTAGGGGGGAGGGGGCTGAAGCTTTCTTT. Translation: CASSESRGEGAEAFF. This chain connects TRBV2 to TRBJ1-1; possibly TRBD1 for D (6 bases). The germline gives CDR1 SNHLY, CDR2 FYNNEI. V was clipped by 2 bases and J by 6 bases, with 16 bases between them. The CDR3 has 15 amino acids.

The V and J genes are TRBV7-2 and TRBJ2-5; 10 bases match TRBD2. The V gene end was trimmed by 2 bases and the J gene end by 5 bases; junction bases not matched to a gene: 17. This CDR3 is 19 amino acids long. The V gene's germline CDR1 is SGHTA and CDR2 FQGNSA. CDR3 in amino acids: CASSLIGGTSDTGGETQYF. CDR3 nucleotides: TGTGCCAGCAGCTTAATAGGCGGGACTAGCGACACAGGGGGGGAGACCCAGTACTTC.

The CDR3 DNA reads as TGTGCCAGTAGTCAGACAGTTTCGACCTACGAGCAGTACTTC. This sequence encodes CASSQTVSTYEQYF. V is TRBV19 and J is TRBJ2-7; D possibly corresponds to TRBD1 (5 bases). Trimming took 5 bases from V and 2 from J, leaving 13 bases between them. The CDR3 is made up of 14 amino acids. From germline, CDR1 is LNHDA and CDR2 SQIVND (reference sequence). The entire variable domain, with the rest obtained from reference TRBV19 and TRBJ2-7, is as follows: DGGITQSPKYLFRKEGQNVTLSCEQNLNHDAMYWYRQDPGQGLRLIYYSQIVNDFQKGDIAEGYSVSREKKESFPLTVTSAQKNPTAFYLCASSQTVSTYEQYFGPGTRLTVT.

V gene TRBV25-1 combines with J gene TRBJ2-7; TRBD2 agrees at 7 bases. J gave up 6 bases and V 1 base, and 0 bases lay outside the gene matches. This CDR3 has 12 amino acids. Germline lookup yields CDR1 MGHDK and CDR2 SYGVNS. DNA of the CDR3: TGTGCCAGCAGTGAATCGGGGGGCGAGCAGTACTTC. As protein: CASSESGGEQYF.

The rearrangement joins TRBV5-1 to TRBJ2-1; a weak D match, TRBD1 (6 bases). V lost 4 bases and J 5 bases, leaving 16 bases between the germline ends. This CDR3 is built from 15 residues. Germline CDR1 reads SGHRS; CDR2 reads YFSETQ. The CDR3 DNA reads TGCGCCAGCAGCCCGAGGGGGAGTGGCAACAATGAGCAGTTCTTC. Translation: CASSPRGSGNNEQFF. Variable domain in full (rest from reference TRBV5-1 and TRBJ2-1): KAGVTQTPRYLIKTRGQQVTLSCSPISGHRSVSWYQQTPGQGLQFLFEYFSETQRNKGNFPGRFSGRQFSNSRSEMNVSTLELGDSALYLCASSPRGSGNNEQFFGPGTRLTVL.

In DNA form, the CDR3 reads TGCGCCAGCAGCTCCCAAGCGGGGGGGCCTAGCAATGAGCAGTTCTTC. Its protein is CASSSQAGGPSNEQFF. The chain couples TRBV5-1 to TRBJ2-1; 10 bases agree with TRBD2. This CDR3 is 16 amino acids long. Germline values: CDR1 SGHRS, CDR2 YFSETQ. Trimming took 3 bases from V and 6 from J; bases not matched to a gene: 9.

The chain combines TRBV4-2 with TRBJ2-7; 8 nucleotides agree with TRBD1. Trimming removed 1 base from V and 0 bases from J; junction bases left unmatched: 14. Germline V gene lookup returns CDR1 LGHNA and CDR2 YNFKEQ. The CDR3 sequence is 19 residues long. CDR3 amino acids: CASSQAFEWVGQGSYEQYF. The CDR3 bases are TGTGCCAGCAGCCAAGCGTTTGAATGGGTCGGACAGGGCTCCTACGAGCAGTACTTC.

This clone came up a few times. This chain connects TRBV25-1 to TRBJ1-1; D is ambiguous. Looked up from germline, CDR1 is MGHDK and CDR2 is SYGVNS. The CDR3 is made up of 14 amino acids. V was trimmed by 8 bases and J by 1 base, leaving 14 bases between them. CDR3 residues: CASRVSGSNTEAFF. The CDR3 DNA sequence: TGTGCCAGCCGGGTCTCGGGGTCGAACACTGAAGCTTTCTTT.

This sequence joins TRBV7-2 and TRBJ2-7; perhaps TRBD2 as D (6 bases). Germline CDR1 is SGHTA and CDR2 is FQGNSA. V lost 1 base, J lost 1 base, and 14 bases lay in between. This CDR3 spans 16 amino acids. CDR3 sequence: CASSLGSGPQSYEQYF. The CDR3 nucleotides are TGTGCCAGCAGCTTAGGAAGCGGGCCCCAGTCCTACGAGCAGTACTTC.